One and the same sample provided the 28 T cell receptor beta chains below, sequenced in a study of blood T cell repertoires in COVID-19. The data were produced by immunoSEQ multiplex PCR, yet TCRdb's version contains in-frame clones alone and is incomplete. Among fewer than 500,000 clones listed, about nine tenths were seen once. The material sequenced was PBMCs or T cells enriched from blood (not recorded which). These receptors were taken from a woman aged 18-29 years who had recovered from COVID-19.

This clone was counted a single time. The chain couples TRBV20-1 to TRBJ2-7; 7 bases agree with TRBD1. The CDR3 has 16 amino acids. From germline, CDR1 is DFQATT and CDR2 SNEGSKA (reference sequence). The J segment lost 3 bases and the V segment lost 3 bases, leaving 14 bases of the junction unmatched. The CDR3 loop is CSASLRRKDRSYEQYF. As DNA, the CDR3 is TGCAGTGCTAGTCTACGTCGGAAGGACAGGAGCTACGAGCAGTACTTC.

The chain recombines TRBV15 with TRBJ1-4; 7 nucleotides agree with TRBD1. V shed 1 base and J 3 bases; nucleotides not matched to a gene: 8. Germline CDR1 and CDR2: LNHNV and YYDKDF (reference sequence). The CDR3 consists of 17 residues. The CDR3 is CATSRGRTGTANEKLFF. The CDR3 DNA reads TGTGCCACCAGCAGAGGAAGGACCGGGACAGCTAATGAAAAACTGTTTTTT.

The chain links TRBV2 to TRBJ2-1, with TRBD2 matching 7 bases. J was trimmed by 1 base and V by 4 bases; bases with no gene match: 7. Germline assignment: CDR1 SNHLY and CDR2 FYNNEI. This CDR3 spans 16 amino acids. The chain's CDR3 is CASSGIAGGSYNEQFF. CDR3 nucleotides: TGTGCCAGCAGTGGGATAGCGGGTGGGTCCTACAATGAGCAGTTCTTC.

This clone was observed once. V gene TRBV30 combines with J gene TRBJ1-3, with 10 bases identical to TRBD1. Germline lookup yields CDR1 GTSNPN and CDR2 SVGIG (reference sequence). CDR3 length: 17 residues. J gave up 7 bases and V 3 bases, and 15 bases lay outside the gene matches. CDR3 amino acids: CAWSRFPLGTGVNTIYF. CDR3 sequence (DNA): TGTGCCTGGAGCCGCTTCCCCCTCGGGACAGGGGTGAACACCATATATTTT.

The chain employs TRBV7-3 and TRBJ1-2; D possibly corresponds to TRBD1 (6 bases). Per germline, CDR1 SGHTA and CDR2 FQGTGA. The CDR3 consists of 14 residues. Trimming pared 2 bases from V and 6 bases from J, leaving 13 bases between. The CDR3 nucleotides are TGTGCCAGCAGCTTAGGCAGGGGAGAAGATGGCTACACCTTC. It codes for CASSLGRGEDGYTF.

The CDR3 nucleotides are TGTGCCAGCAGTATGACAGAAGGGTACGAGCAGTACTTC. It codes for CASSMTEGYEQYF. This chain links TRBV6-6 with TRBJ2-7, with D possibly matching TRBD1 (5 bases). Between the trimmed V and J ends, which lost 5 bases and 4 bases, there was a span of 12 bases. Looked up from germline, CDR1 is MNHNY and CDR2 is SVGAGI (reference sequence). The CDR3 has 13 amino acids.

The V call is TRBV3-1 (or the pseudogene TRBV3-2), the J call TRBJ1-2; TRBD1 aligns across 8 bases. This CDR3 has 15 amino acids. The V gene end was trimmed by 1 base and the J gene end by 8 bases; junction bases not matched to a gene: 9. Germline V gives CDR1 LGHDT, CDR2 YNNKEL (reference sequence). CDR3 amino acids: CASSQGTGLLEGYTF. For the CDR3, the DNA is TGTGCCAGCAGCCAAGGGACAGGGCTTCTAGAAGGCTACACCTTC.

The chain has TRBV13 and TRBJ1-2; D remains unclear. The germline CDR1 and CDR2 sequences are PRHDT and FYEKMQ (reference sequence). The V gene lost 2 bases and the J gene lost 4 bases, with 11 bases spanning the gap. The CDR3 is 14 amino acids. CDR3 DNA: TGTGCCAGCAGCTTACAAACGCTAGTCTATGGCTACACCTTC. It encodes CASSLQTLVYGYTF. Full variable domain (outside the CDR3, taken from reference TRBV13 and TRBJ1-2): AAGVIQSPRHLIKEKRETATLKCYPIPRHDTVYWYQQGPGQDPQFLISFYEKMQSDKGSIPDRFSAQQFSDYHSELNMSSLELGDSALYFCASSLQTLVYGYTFGSGTRLTVV.

CDR3 amino acids: CASSPSGGEGQFF. CDR3 sequence (DNA): TGTGCCAGCTCACCTTCAGGGGGAGAGGGGCAGTTCTTC. The chain carries TRBV18 and TRBJ2-1; 7 nucleotides agree with TRBD1. J gave up 12 bases and V 3 bases, and 8 bases lay outside the gene matches. The germline CDR1 and CDR2 sequences are KGHSH and LQKENI. This CDR3 region has 13 residues.

V gene TRBV2 combines with J gene TRBJ2-3; 8 bases agree with TRBD2. V lost 2 bases to trimming and J lost 8 bases; unmatched junction nucleotides: 12. CDR1 and CDR2 (germline): SNHLY, FYNNEI. CDR3 size: 16 residues. The CDR3 protein is CASSEWRGASGGTQYF. The CDR3 DNA sequence: TGTGCCAGCAGTGAATGGCGGGGGGCCTCGGGTGGTACGCAGTATTTT.

The CDR3 loop is CASSERTGVGGYTF. The CDR3 DNA reads TGCGCCAGCAGTGAGCGTACAGGCGTGGGTGGCTACACCTTC. The genes are TRBV10-2 and TRBJ1-2; D possibly corresponds to TRBD1 (5 bases). Between the trimmed V and J ends, which lost 2 bases and 7 bases, there was a span of 14 bases. The CDR3 runs 14 residues. Germline assignment: CDR1 WSHSY and CDR2 SAAADI.

The chain carries TRBV29-1 and TRBJ1-4; D remains ambiguous. Germline V lookup: CDR1 SQVTM, CDR2 ANQGSEA. V lost 4 bases to trimming and J lost 7 bases, with 16 bases between them. CDR3 length equals 14 residues. Here the CDR3 DNA reads TGCAGCGTTGGAACCAAGGGTGAGGGTGAAAAACTGTTTTTT. Its translation is CSVGTKGEGEKLFF.

Details on this clone: At one of its ends the junction is not consistent with the germline gene, which may arise from a read error. The chain joins TRBV3-1 (or the pseudogene TRBV3-2) to TRBJ1-3, with D unresolved. CDR3 length equals 13 residues. The germline CDR1 and CDR2 sequences are LGHDT and YNNKEL (reference sequence). The CDR3 region has the DNA TGTGCCAGCAGTGACACACTTGGAAGCACCATATATTTT. It yields the protein CASSDTLGSTIYF.

CDR3 sequence: CASSIAAAGEAFF. CDR3 nucleotide sequence: TGTGCCAGTAGTATAGCCGCGGCGGGGGAAGCTTTCTTT. The V and J genes are TRBV19 and TRBJ1-1; D gene uncertain. CDR1 is LNHDA and CDR2 is SQIVND in the germline V gene (reference sequence). The germline V and J ends were trimmed by 1 base and 8 bases, with 11 bases remaining between them. CDR3 length: 13 residues.

This rearrangement joins TRBV5-6 to TRBJ1-1; perhaps TRBD1 as D (5 bases). The germline V gene has CDR1 SGHDT and CDR2 YYEEEE. The CDR3 runs to 14 residues. Deletions cut 4 bases from V and 4 bases from J, with 14 bases between. The CDR3 region is CASSPQGGGTEAFF. The CDR3 nucleotides are TGTGCCAGCAGCCCCCAGGGAGGTGGCACTGAAGCTTTCTTT. Based on the CDR3 plus reference TRBV5-6 and TRBJ1-1, the full variable domain is DAGVTQSPTHLIKTRGQQVTLRCSPKSGHDTVSWYQQALGQGPQFIFQYYEEEERQRGNFPDRFSGHQFPNYSSELNVNALLLGDSALYLCASSPQGGGTEAFFGQGTRLTVV.

The V gene is TRBV3-1 (or the pseudogene TRBV3-2), the J gene TRBJ2-7, with TRBD1 as a possible D gene (6 bases). V lost 1 base and J lost 2, with 18 bases in between. Per the germline V gene, CDR1 is LGHDT and CDR2 is YNNKEL (reference sequence). CDR3 length equals 17 residues. DNA of the CDR3: TGTGCCAGCAGCCAAGGAAACTACGCAGGGGAACCCTACGAGCAGTACTTC. Translated, it gives CASSQGNYAGEPYEQYF.

The V and J genes are TRBV2 and TRBJ1-2; D is possibly TRBD1 (5 bases). Trimming shortened V by 1 base and J by 8 bases, and 14 bases separated the two germline ends. Germline V lookup: CDR1 SNHLY, CDR2 FYNNEI. The CDR3 contains 14 residues. The CDR3 DNA sequence: TGTGCCAGCAGTGAAGGCAGGGATCGTCAGGGCTACACCTTC. It codes for CASSEGRDRQGYTF.

The chain employs TRBV6-5 and TRBJ2-5; D perhaps matches TRBD2 (6 bases). The CDR3 totals 13 residues. CDR1 and CDR2 (germline): MNHEY, SVGAGI. V lost 11 bases, J lost 5 bases, and 18 bases lay in between. CDR3 region: CASRGTFLETQYF. The CDR3 DNA follows: TGTGCCTCCCGCGGGACCTTCCTGGAGACCCAGTACTTC.

This sequence joins TRBV6-5 and TRBJ1-2, with TRBD1 as a possible D gene (6 bases). Trimming cost V 2 bases and J 4 bases, with 17 bases left between them. Germline assignment: CDR1 MNHEY and CDR2 SVGAGI. This CDR3 region has 16 residues. CDR3 loop: CASSYLAGGTLYGYTF. The CDR3, as DNA: TGTGCCAGCAGTTACCTCGCGGGGGGGACACTCTATGGCTACACCTTC.

A note on this clone: The sample has other DNA sequences that encode this CDR3 too. The rearrangement uses TRBV2 and TRBJ2-3, with a weak D call TRBD2 (6 bases). V was clipped by 4 bases and J by 3 bases, with 11 bases between them. This CDR3 contains 14 residues. Germline V gene sequence: CDR1 SNHLY, CDR2 FYNNEI. The CDR3 DNA follows: TGTGCCAGCAGTGCCGGGGGAGGTACAGATACGCAGTATTTT. Amino acid sequence: CASSAGGGTDTQYF.

The chain couples TRBV4-1 to TRBJ1-3; D may be TRBD1 (5 bases). CDR1 MGHRA and CDR2 YSYEKL come from the germline V gene. V gave up 1 base and J gave up 7 bases, with 29 bases separating them. This CDR3 is built from 20 residues. The chain's CDR3 is CASSQGGGAGKDHNRNTIYF. Here the CDR3 DNA reads TGCGCCAGCAGCCAAGGGGGTGGGGCCGGTAAGGACCATAACCGGAACACCATATATTTT.

This chain links TRBV9 with TRBJ2-3; 7 bases are a match to TRBD1. CDR1 SGDLS and CDR2 YYNGEE come from the germline V gene. V trimming: 1 base; J trimming: 1 base; junction bases outside the gene matches: 0. This CDR3 has 14 amino acids. DNA of the CDR3: TGTGCCAGCAGCGTACAGGGGGGCACAGATACGCAGTATTTT. Protein: CASSVQGGTDTQYF.

CDR3 nucleotides: TGTGCCAGCAGCTTGAGCGGGGGGGCCGGCGAGCAGTACTTC. It specifies CASSLSGGAGEQYF. This chain uses TRBV11-3 with TRBJ2-7; 10 bases agree with TRBD2. From germline, CDR1 is SGHNT and CDR2 YENEEA. The junction had 5 bases not matched to a gene; V was cut back by 3 bases and J by 6 bases. The CDR3 runs 14 residues.

The chain is built from TRBV6-5 and TRBJ1-2; 10 nucleotides match TRBD1. The CDR3 has 15 residues. The trim removed 7 bases at V and 6 bases at J, leaving 11 bases unmatched. Germline values: CDR1 MNHEY, CDR2 SVGAGI. The CDR3 DNA reads as TGTGCCAGCAACCCGGGACAGGGGAGTTGGAATGGCTACACCTTC. Its protein is CASNPGQGSWNGYTF.

V usage is TRBV2 and J usage is TRBJ1-6, with 8 positions matching TRBD1. J lost 7 bases, V lost 2 bases, and 1 base had no gene match. There are 14 residues in the CDR3. In germline, CDR1 is SNHLY, CDR2 FYNNEI. CDR3 in amino acids: CASSERQGNSPLHF. DNA for the CDR3: TGTGCCAGCAGTGAACGACAGGGGAATTCACCCCTCCACTTT.

Only one count was recorded for this clone. The chain couples TRBV24-1 to TRBJ2-2; a possible D gene is TRBD2 (7 bases). The CDR3 is 16 amino acids. Germline V lookup: CDR1 KGHDR, CDR2 SFDVKD. V shed 5 bases and J shed 4 bases, with 16 bases lying between them. The CDR3 sequence is CATSGLGGRATGELFF. The CDR3 DNA reads TGTGCCACCAGTGGTCTCGGGGGGCGAGCCACCGGGGAGCTGTTTTTT.

This clone was seen a single time. The identical CDR3 is also encoded by other nucleotide sequences in the sample. The chain couples TRBV6-5 to TRBJ1-1, with 7 bases aligning to TRBD1. The CDR3 sequence is 13 residues long. From germline, CDR1 is MNHEY and CDR2 SVGAGI. Trimming took 9 bases from V and 1 from J; bases not matched to a gene: 5. The CDR3 DNA is TGTGCCAGTTCCTACAGGGGGAACACTGAAGCTTTCTTT. Translation gives CASSYRGNTEAFF.

At least ten counts were recorded for this clone. The V and J genes are TRBV4-1 and TRBJ1-3; no clear D. Germline CDR1 MGHRA, CDR2 YSYEKL. The V and J ends lost 0 bases and 0 bases respectively, with 21 bases between them. The CDR3 loop spans 20 amino acids. Written as DNA, the CDR3 is TGCGCCAGCAGCCAAGAAGGTGGTAGCTCGGGGTCAGGCTCTGGAAACACCATATATTTT. Translation gives CASSQEGGSSGSGSGNTIYF.